This T cell receptor beta chain was observed in a study of regulatory dendritic cells for organ transplantation. Study-wide findings and caveats: Considerable individual heterogeneity was seen in alloreactive memory CD8+ T cells.

Sorted subsets were CFSE-labeled and cultured four to six days with allogeneic dendritic cells. Data came from immunoSEQ multiplex PCR; TCRdb stores just in-frame clones and leaves some out. The repertoire holds over 10,000 clones, about 70% seen once, with roughly 0.6% in the top ten. The germline V gene encodes CDR1 MDHEN and CDR2 SYDVKM. V dropped 7 bases and J dropped 4 bases, with 17 bases sitting between them. The CDR3 loop spans 15 amino acids. Remarks on this clone: Its cognate antigen is unknown.

The genes are TRBV28 and TRBJ1-3; D remains unclear. Sequencing was done on a sample of naive CD4+ T cells from blood cultured with regulatory dendritic cells. Specified subset: CD45RA+ naive T cells. The clonotype comes from a human donor in good health. The CDR3 sequence: CASTSTEIRGNTIYF. For the CDR3, the DNA is TGTGCCAGCACGTCTACGGAGATTCGCGGAAACACCATATATTTT.